Included here is one T cell receptor (beta chain) sequence, with context. As yet, its antigen is unknown. This specimen belongs to a study of cytomegalovirus exposure and HLA in healthy donors. Overall study findings and caveats: Accounts indicate the classifier identified cytomegalovirus status with strong specificity and sensitivity.

There are 13 residues in the CDR3. V was pared by 6 bases and J by 5 bases, with 12 bases between. Germline-derived CDR1 and CDR2 are SEHNR and FQNEAQ (reference sequence). Vbeta (60) and Jbeta (13) primers were used in the PCR. Sequencing used immunoSEQ multiplex PCR; TCRdb keeps in-frame clones, though not all of them. The top ten clones hold about 3.1% of a sample with roughly 100,000 clones, around 80% of them seen once. The receptor comes from a male donor in good health and CMV-seropositive. The genes are TRBV7-9 and TRBJ2-3; D is uncertain. Source material: PBMCs. For the CDR3, the DNA is TGTGCCAGCAGGCATCCGGTGGTAGATACGCAGTATTTT. Translation: CASRHPVVDTQYF.